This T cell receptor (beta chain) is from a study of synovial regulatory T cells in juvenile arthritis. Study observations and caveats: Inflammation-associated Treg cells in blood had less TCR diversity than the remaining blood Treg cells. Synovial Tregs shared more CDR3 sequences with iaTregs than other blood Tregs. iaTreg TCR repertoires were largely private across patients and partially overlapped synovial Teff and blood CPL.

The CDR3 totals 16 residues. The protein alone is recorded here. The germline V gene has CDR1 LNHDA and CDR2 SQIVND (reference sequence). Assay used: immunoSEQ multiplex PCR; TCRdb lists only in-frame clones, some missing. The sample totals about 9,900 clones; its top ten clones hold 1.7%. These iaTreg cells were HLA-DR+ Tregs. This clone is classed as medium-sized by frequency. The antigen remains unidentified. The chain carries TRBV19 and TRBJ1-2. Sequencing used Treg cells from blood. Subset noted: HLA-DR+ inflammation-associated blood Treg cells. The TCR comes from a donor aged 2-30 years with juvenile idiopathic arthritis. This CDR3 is CASRTGSAANREGYTF.